This TCR beta chain appears in the sequencing data of a study of low-dose radiotherapy and immunotherapy resistance in tumors. On the study more broadly: Treatment of Cohort 2 consisted of 1 Gy per fraction every two weeks, amounting to 13 Gy over 26 weeks. The authors gave intravenous cyclophosphamide 200 mg/m2 every two weeks, one day before radiation and immunotherapy.

Germline V lookup: CDR1 SGHRS, CDR2 YFSETQ. This CDR3 contains 12 residues. V was clipped by 3 bases and J by 5 bases, with 9 bases between them. Primers used for first-strand cDNA, a TRAV- and TRBV-specific set, covered both alpha and beta chains. TCRs were amplified for approximately 22 PCR cycles with a constant-region primer and V-primer adapter. TCRdb re-derived calls from the reads in MiXCR, one entry per CDR3 protein. The sample holds 30,000 to 45,000 distinct CDR3 sequences, 20% seen once. The time point is: after trial treatment. The treatment is: LDRT plus nivolumab, ipilimumab, low-dose cyclophosphamide and aspirin (RACIN trial). Administered to the donors were nivolumab, ipilimumab, aspirin, low-dose cyclophosphamide and low-dose radiotherapy. This clonotype was seen at least ten times.

The chain carries TRBV5-1 and TRBJ2-7; a possible D gene is TRBD1 (6 bases). Material: PBMCs, obtained after low-dose radiotherapy plus immunotherapy. The sequence derives from a female donor with ovarian cancer. The CDR3 protein is CASSYRVNEQYF. For the CDR3, the DNA is TGCGCCAGCAGCTACAGGGTCAACGAGCAGTACTTC.